Sequencing of this T cell receptor (beta chain) was carried out in a study of blood T cell repertoires in COVID-19 (dated by TCRdb to about 2020). A note on the overall study: Samples from collaborators originated in the United States, Italy and Spain and spanned both the acute and convalescent phases of COVID-19. The repertoires were made available in a free public database intended to serve as a resource for research on the immune response to SARS-CoV-2. The dataset comprised deeply sampled blood TCRbeta repertoires from subjects exposed to, actively infected with, or recovered from COVID-19. Nearly every sample came with metadata listing a de-identified subject ID, COVID-19 status, age in years and sex. Where HLA class I and class II types were available, the types were taken from metadata supplied by the sample provider, not from assay-based typing. The samples were drawn from two sources: the first 160 participants of the ongoing ImmuneRACE study, and 950 to 1,500 subjects contributed by 6 global collaborators. The material from the prospective study consisted of cDNA or gDNA derived from T cells, B-cell-depleted T cells, or PBMCs.

Results and caveats for the whole study, not just this receptor: How much clinical and demographic metadata was included differed by source and by participant, and the metadata was provided uncurated.

In Seattle, one collaborating source enrolled patients while the infection was active and tracked those patients longitudinally over the course of disease. Whole blood was collected in K2EDTA tubes by collaborating institutions according to the institutions' own protocols. For TCRbeta analysis, collaborator samples were shipped as frozen whole blood, as isolated PBMCs, or as DNA extracted from either sample type. TCRbeta CDR3 regions were amplified from genomic DNA using the immunoSEQ Assay, a bias-controlled multiplex PCR. The paper's processing steps were these. Within the assay, amplification of reference gene primers was used to estimate how many nucleated cells each sample contained. To quantify the absolute abundance of each unique TCRbeta CDR3 rearrangement, sequence reads were collapsed and filtered. For each sample, productive Simpson clonality was calculated by taking the square root of Simpson's diversity index across productive rearrangements. The immuneACCESS repertoire file appears here via TCRdb, limited to in-frame rearrangements. These files lack a portion of the clones; in checked studies, under half of the deficit traces to unresolved V genes, and the cause of the others is not known. V and J calls plus clone size are reproduced from that table; the DNA served to infer D and trimming. This sample is represented by fewer than 200,000 clones; roughly 85% of them were singletons. The top ten clonotypes cover more than 5% of the sample.

On this clone: What antigen it recognizes has not been identified. Base qualities are not recorded, but no much larger clone differs from it by a single base.

Ends trimmed: V by 4 bases, J by 1 base; bases unmatched to a gene: 2. The CDR3 spans 14 residues, from the cysteine through the phenylalanine. Kept here is only the CDR3 DNA, which spans 42 bases and is read in frame from base 1. In the germline V gene, CDR1 corresponds to SGHAT and CDR2 to FQNNGV. The chain uses TRBV11-2 and TRBJ1-1, and 8 bases in between align with TRBD1. This receptor was obtained from a woman in her forties or fifties with COVID-19, enrolled during active disease. The sample comprised peripheral blood. The CDR3 reads as follows: CASSWGQANTEAFF. Read as DNA, the sequence is TGTGCCAGCAGCTGGGGACAGGCGAACACTGAAGCTTTCTTT. The CDR3 plus the reference TRBV11-2 and TRBJ1-1 genes for the other parts give the full variable domain: EAGVAQSPRYKIIEKRQSVAFWCNPISGHATLYWYQQILGQGPKLLIQFQNNGVVDDSQLPKDRFSAERLKGVDSTLKIQPAKLEDSAVYLCASSWGQANTEAFFGQGTRLTVV.